The entry that follows covers one T cell receptor (beta chain) sequence. Data came from immunoSEQ multiplex PCR; TCRdb stores just in-frame clones and leaves some out. The table includes some 140,000 clones, around 78% detected once. The data were taken from a study of blood T cell repertoires in COVID-19. The wider study: Acute and convalescent COVID-19 samples came from the United States, Italy and Spain.

The receptor was isolated from a human donor in a cohort sampled during active COVID-19. The sequenced sample consisted of peripheral blood.

The CDR3 is CASSGLDRALSSGANVLTF. CDR3 coding DNA: TGTGCCAGCAGTGGGTTGGACAGGGCCCTATCCTCTGGGGCCAACGTCCTGACTTTC. This chain uses TRBV6-1 with TRBJ2-6; TRBD1 aligns across 8 bases. Germline-derived CDR1 and CDR2 are MNHNS and SASEGT. This CDR3 contains 19 residues. V was clipped by 4 bases and J by 0 bases; unmatched bases: 11.